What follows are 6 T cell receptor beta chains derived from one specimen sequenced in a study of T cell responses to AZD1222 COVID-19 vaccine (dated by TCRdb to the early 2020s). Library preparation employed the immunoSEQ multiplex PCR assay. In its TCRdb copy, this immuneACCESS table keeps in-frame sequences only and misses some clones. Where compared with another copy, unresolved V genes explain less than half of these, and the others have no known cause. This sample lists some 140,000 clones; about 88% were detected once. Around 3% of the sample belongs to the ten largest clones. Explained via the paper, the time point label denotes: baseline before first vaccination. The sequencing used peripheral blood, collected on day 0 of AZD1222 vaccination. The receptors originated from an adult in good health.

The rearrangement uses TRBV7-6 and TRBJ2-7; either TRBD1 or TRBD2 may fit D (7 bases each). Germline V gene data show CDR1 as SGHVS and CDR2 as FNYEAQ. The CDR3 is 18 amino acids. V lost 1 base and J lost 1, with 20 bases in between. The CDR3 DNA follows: TGTGCCAGCAGCTTAGATGTGGGAGGGGGCTTTACGTCCTACGAGCAGTACTTC. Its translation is CASSLDVGGGFTSYEQYF.

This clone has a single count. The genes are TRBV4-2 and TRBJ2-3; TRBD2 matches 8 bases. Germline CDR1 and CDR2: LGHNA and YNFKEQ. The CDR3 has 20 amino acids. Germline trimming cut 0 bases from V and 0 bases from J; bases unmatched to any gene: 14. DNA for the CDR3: TGTGCCAGCAGCCAAGAGGTACTAGCGGCGAACCTCCCTAGCACAGATACGCAGTATTTT. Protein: CASSQEVLAANLPSTDTQYF.

The DNA for the CDR3 is TGCGCCAGCGGCAGGACTAGCGGGGTAGACATTCAGTACTTC. Its protein is CASGRTSGVDIQYF. The chain combines TRBV5-1 with TRBJ2-4; 12 bases agree with TRBD2. The CDR3 length is 14 residues. Unmatched junction bases numbered 7, after V lost 7 bases and J lost 8 bases. Germline CDR1 reads SGHRS; CDR2 reads YFSETQ.

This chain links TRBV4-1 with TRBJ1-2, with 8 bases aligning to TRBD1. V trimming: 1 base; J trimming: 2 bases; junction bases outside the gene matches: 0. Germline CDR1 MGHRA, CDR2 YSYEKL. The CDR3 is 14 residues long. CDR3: CASSQGTGNYGYTF. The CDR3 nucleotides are TGCGCCAGCAGCCAAGGGACAGGGAACTATGGCTACACCTTC.

CDR3 sequence reads: CASSDRPNTEAFF. CDR3 coding DNA: TGTGCCAGCAGTGACCGTCCGAACACTGAAGCTTTCTTT. V is TRBV6-4 and J is TRBJ1-1, with unresolved D. The CDR3 spans 13 residues. In germline, CDR1 is MRHNA, CDR2 SNTAGT. The ends were cut back, 2 bases at V and 1 base at J, with 5 bases in the middle.

The chain's CDR3 is CASSVESRGREQYF. The CDR3 DNA reads as TGTGCCAGCAGCGTAGAGTCCAGGGGGAGGGAGCAGTACTTC. This chain uses TRBV9 with TRBJ2-7, with D possibly matching TRBD1 (7 bases). Trimming cost V 0 bases and J 7 bases, with 14 bases left between them. The CDR3 spans 14 residues. Germline V CDR1 and CDR2: SGDLS, YYNGEE.